One sample yielded the 9 T cell receptor beta chains listed below, sequenced in a study of T-cell memory formation after mild COVID-19. Via MiXCR, TCRdb re-called the 5' RACE reads, giving one row per CDR3 protein. The sample holds approximately 410,000 distinct CDR3 sequences, about 25% seen once. Sequenced material: PBMCs or a T cell subset sorted from them (not recorded which). The source of these receptors is an adult woman who had mild COVID-19 (a few samples of this study predate the infection). Cell type and time point are not known.

This chain uses TRBV6-5 with TRBJ2-5; possibly TRBD1 or TRBD2 for D (5 bases each). CDR3 length equals 11 residues. From germline, CDR1 is MNHEY and CDR2 SVGAGI. Written as DNA, the CDR3 is TGTGCTGCCGGGACCTCGGAGACCCAGTACTTC. This encodes CAAGTSETQYF.

The chain employs TRBV20-1 and TRBJ2-3; 9 bases fit TRBD2. Germline CDR1 DFQATT, CDR2 SNEGSKA (reference sequence). The CDR3 is 14 residues long. Trimming took 6 bases from V and 2 from J; bases not matched to a gene: 6. The CDR3 loop is CSATLAGATDTQYF. In DNA, the CDR3 is TGCAGTGCCACGTTAGCGGGAGCCACAGATACGCAGTATTTT.

In this sample, this clonotype turned up a few times. V is TRBV28 and J is TRBJ2-7; 9 positions agree with TRBD2. CDR3 length: 15 residues. V gave up 3 bases and J gave up 7 bases; unmatched junction bases: 10. Germline V gene data show CDR1 as MDHEN and CDR2 as SYDVKM. The CDR3 protein is CASSLGLAGREEQYF. The CDR3, as DNA: TGTGCCAGCAGTTTGGGGCTAGCGGGACGGGAAGAGCAGTACTTC. The whole variable domain, filled in from reference TRBV28 and TRBJ2-7, reads DVKVTQSSRYLVKRTGEKVFLECVQDMDHENMFWYRQDPGLGLRLIYFSYDVKMKEKGDIPEGYSVSREKKERFSLILESASTNQTSMYLCASSLGLAGREEQYFGPGTRLTVT.

This clonotype was counted between two and nine times. The chain links TRBV4-1 to TRBJ1-1; D is ambiguous. This CDR3 region has 14 residues. V was pared by 6 bases and J by 0 bases, with 11 bases between. Germline CDR1 and CDR2: MGHRA and YSYEKL. CDR3 sequence reads: CASSARTLNTEAFF. The CDR3 DNA reads TGCGCCAGCAGTGCCCGGACCCTGAACACTGAAGCTTTCTTT.

This clonotype appeared a few times. The V call is TRBV5-1, the J call TRBJ1-6, with a possible D match to TRBD1 (5 bases). Germline V lookup: CDR1 SGHRS, CDR2 YFSETQ. Trimming took 0 bases from V and 4 from J, leaving 5 bases between them. The CDR3 covers 14 residues. The CDR3 spells CASSLGQYNSPLHF. The CDR3 DNA sequence: TGCGCCAGCAGCTTGGGACAGTATAATTCACCCCTCCACTTT.

This rearrangement joins TRBV7-9 to TRBJ1-6; no clear D. V was shortened by 6 bases and J by 10 bases, with 10 bases between the two germline ends. The CDR3 is made up of 12 amino acids. The germline V gene encodes CDR1 SEHNR and CDR2 FQNEAQ (reference sequence). CDR3 protein: CASSRPQSPLHF. CDR3 coding DNA: TGTGCCAGCAGTCGTCCACAGTCACCCCTCCACTTT. Supplemented by reference TRBV7-9 and TRBJ1-6, the full variable domain reads DTGVSQNPRHKITKRGQNVTFRCDPISEHNRLYWYRQTLGQGPEFLTYFQNEAQLEKSRLLSDRFSAERPKGSFSTLEIQRTEQGDSAMYLCASSRPQSPLHFGNGTRLTVT.

V is TRBV9 and J is TRBJ2-7, with 10 bases matching TRBD1. The CDR3 is 16 amino acids. The germline V gene has CDR1 SGDLS and CDR2 YYNGEE. After removal of 3 bases from V and 3 bases from J, the junction contained 9 bases not matched to a gene. CDR3 loop: CASSEGTGAYHYEQYF. The CDR3 coding sequence is TGTGCCAGCAGCGAAGGGACAGGGGCCTACCACTACGAGCAGTACTTC. The full variable domain, with the rest looked up from reference TRBV9 and TRBJ2-7, is DSGVTQTPKHLITATGQRVTLRCSPRSGDLSVYWYQQSLDQGLQFLIQYYNGEERAKGNILERFSAQQFPDLHSELNLSSLELGDSALYFCASSEGTGAYHYEQYFGPGTRLTVT.

V gene TRBV19 combines with J gene TRBJ1-1; perhaps TRBD1 as D (5 bases). Per the germline V gene, CDR1 is LNHDA and CDR2 is SQIVND (reference sequence). Trimming took off 7 bases at V and 3 bases at J, with 18 bases between the two ends. This CDR3 spans 15 amino acids. The CDR3 here is CASIRGRGRDTEAFF. CDR3 nucleotide sequence: TGTGCCAGTATCCGGGGAAGGGGCAGAGACACTGAAGCTTTCTTT.

A few counts support this clonotype. This chain joins TRBV18 and TRBJ2-5; no clear D. V lost 6 bases and J 5 bases, leaving 16 bases between the germline ends. The CDR3 totals 14 residues. Germline loops: CDR1 KGHSH, CDR2 LQKENI. The CDR3 loop reads CASSPGQDWETQYF. CDR3 nucleotides: TGTGCCAGCTCCCCCGGCCAGGATTGGGAGACCCAGTACTTC. The full variable domain, rest sourced from reference TRBV18 and TRBJ2-5, is NAGVMQNPRHLVRRRGQEARLRCSPMKGHSHVYWYRQLPEEGLKFMVYLQKENIIDESGMPKERFSAEFPKEGPSILRIQQVVRGDSAAYFCASSPGQDWETQYFGPGTRLLVL.